This TCR beta chain stems from a study of T cell responses to AZD1222 COVID-19 vaccine. General study results and limits: Donor demographics were predominantly white British with a female majority; clonal diversity may be underestimated. No repertoire was sampled before or during the peak T cell response, only after it. Increases in Spike-specific TCR breadth and depth were seen after two AZD1222 doses. CD4 TCRs associated with vaccination spanned spike, dominating at 160-218 and 743-854.

The repertoire was sequenced with immunoSEQ multiplex PCR; TCRdb's copy has only in-frame clones and lacks some. The repertoire holds some 150,000 clones, with around 83% as singletons. The CDR3 loop spans 14 amino acids. V lost 3 bases to trimming and J lost 4 bases; unmatched junction nucleotides: 4. Germline CDR1 SGDLS, CDR2 YYNGEE. With regard to this clone: What it recognizes is unknown.

V gene TRBV9 combines with J gene TRBJ2-1; TRBD2 matches 7 bases. The starting material was peripheral blood, obtained 28 days after the second AZD1222 dose. This clonotype was obtained from an adult who received the AZD1222 COVID-19 vaccine. As DNA, the CDR3 is TGTGCCAGCAGCGGGGGACTACCTTACAATGAGCAGTTCTTC. Protein: CASSGGLPYNEQFF.